This entry concerns a single T cell receptor (beta chain). V trimming: 6 bases; J trimming: 9 bases; junction bases outside the gene matches: 8. The CDR3 length is 14 residues. Germline V lookup: CDR1 SNHLY, CDR2 FYNNEI. Amplification used 60 Vbeta primers and 13 Jbeta primers. Clones were sequenced by immunoSEQ multiplex PCR, and TCRdb holds only the in-frame ones, with some missing. The table records about 180,000 clones, over 70% of them present only once. These data belong to a study of cytomegalovirus exposure and HLA in healthy donors. The chain has TRBV2 and TRBJ2-1; TRBD2 agrees at 10 bases. This TCR was recovered from a man aged 25 to 40 in good health and CMV-seropositive. Sequenced sample: PBMCs. The CDR3 DNA reads TGTGCCAGCAGGGCGCTAGCGGGAGATTCTGAGCAGTTCTTC. Amino acid sequence: CASRALAGDSEQFF.